These 3 T cell receptor beta chains were all obtained from the same sample, sequenced in a study of blood T cell repertoires in COVID-19. The method was immunoSEQ multiplex PCR; TCRdb's version includes in-frame clones alone and lacks a portion of them. The data hold fewer than 60,000 clones, with roughly 89% observed a single time. Sequenced input: peripheral blood. The receptors were sampled from an older woman with COVID-19, enrolled during active disease.

The V call is TRBV6-5, the J call TRBJ2-7, with 8 bases matching TRBD1. V gave up 6 bases and J gave up 3 bases; unmatched junction bases: 7. The V gene's germline CDR1 is MNHEY and CDR2 SVGAGI. The CDR3 loop spans 14 amino acids. The chain's CDR3 is CASRRTGMGYEQYF. For the CDR3, the DNA is TGTGCCAGCAGGAGGACAGGGATGGGCTACGAGCAGTACTTC.

The chain links TRBV6-2 or TRBV6-3 to TRBJ2-1; 9 bases are shared with TRBD2. CDR3 length: 18 amino acids. Losses at the gene ends were 0 bases for V and 7 bases for J; bases not matched to a gene: 13. Germline V gene data show CDR1 as MNHEY and CDR2 as SVGEGT. In DNA form, the CDR3 reads TGTGCCAGCAGTTACTCGATATCCCGACTAGCGGTCCCGAATGAGCAGTTCTTC. Protein product: CASSYSISRLAVPNEQFF.

The chain carries TRBV28 and TRBJ2-7; 11 bases line up with TRBD2. CDR3 length equals 15 residues. V trimming: 5 bases; J trimming: 3 bases; junction bases outside the gene matches: 6. CDR1 is MDHEN and CDR2 is SYDVKM in the germline V gene. CDR3 DNA: TGTGCCAGCAGTGTGGCGACTAGCGGGATCTACGAGCAGTACTTC. It specifies CASSVATSGIYEQYF.